The 18 T cell receptor beta chains reported below all come from one sample, sequenced in a study of shared clonotypes between healthy human individuals. Data came from immunoSEQ multiplex PCR; TCRdb stores just in-frame clones and leaves some out. Of about 2.4 million clones listed, approximately 93% were seen once; the top ten hold 0.35% to 0.45%. The sample taken for sequencing was naive CD4+ T cells from PBMCs. Regarding subset: CD45RA+ positively selected. The receptors here all came from a man aged 18 to 35 in good health. Some clones in this sample may be carry-over from other donors' samples.

Written as DNA, the CDR3 is TGCGCCAGCAAACCCCTCGATGAGCAGTTCTTC. It is translated as CASKPLDEQFF. The chain uses TRBV5-1 and TRBJ2-1, with D unresolved. V shed 6 bases and J shed 8 bases, with 9 bases lying between them. Germline-derived CDR1 and CDR2 are SGHRS and YFSETQ. There are 11 residues in the CDR3.

The chain has TRBV5-1 and TRBJ2-7; tentatively, D is TRBD1 or TRBD2 (5 bases each). Germline V gives CDR1 SGHRS, CDR2 YFSETQ. The V gene lost 4 bases and the J gene lost 0 bases, with 17 bases spanning the gap. This CDR3 comprises 16 residues. Here the CDR3 reads CASSPRGSSSSYEQYF. CDR3 bases: TGCGCCAGCAGCCCGAGGGGCAGCTCGAGCTCCTACGAGCAGTACTTC.

The rearrangement joins TRBV7-8 to TRBJ2-2; a possible D gene is TRBD1 (6 bases). Germline V CDR1 and CDR2: SGHVS, FQNEAQ. V dropped 5 bases and J dropped 6 bases, with 10 bases sitting between them. The length of the CDR3 is 13 residues. CDR3 loop: CASSIYRAGELFF. The CDR3 coding sequence is TGTGCCAGCAGCATCTACAGGGCCGGGGAGCTGTTTTTT.

The chain uses TRBV2 and TRBJ1-1, with D possibly being TRBD1 (6 bases). The CDR3 runs 12 residues. Germline CDR1 reads SNHLY; CDR2 reads FYNNEI. The V end was cut by 3 bases, the J end by 11 bases, with 13 bases between. The CDR3 sequence is CASSEQGRDAFF. The CDR3 DNA reads as TGTGCCAGCAGTGAGCAGGGGCGCGACGCTTTCTTT.

J is TRBJ2-7 and V is TRBV5-1, with 12 bases matching TRBD2. CDR3 length: 15 residues. Losses at the gene ends were 0 bases for V and 9 bases for J; bases not matched to a gene: 7. Germline V gene sequence: CDR1 SGHRS, CDR2 YFSETQ. The CDR3 loop reads CASSLELETSGRQYF. In DNA form, the CDR3 reads TGCGCCAGCAGCTTGGAGCTCGAGACTAGCGGGAGGCAGTACTTC.

This clone has only one observation. The rearrangement uses TRBV11-2 and TRBJ2-3, with 7 bases identical to TRBD1. Germline V gene lookup returns CDR1 SGHAT and CDR2 FQNNGV. The CDR3 has 14 residues. Germline trimming cut 5 bases from V and 0 bases from J; bases unmatched to any gene: 2. This chain's CDR3 is CASSRDSSTDTQYF. The CDR3 DNA follows: TGTGCCAGCAGCAGGGACAGTAGCACAGATACGCAGTATTTT.

CDR3 region: CASSPIQGRGQETQYF. DNA for the CDR3: TGTGCCAGCAGCCCGATACAGGGTAGGGGCCAAGAGACCCAGTACTTC. J is TRBJ2-5 and V is TRBV2, with D tentatively TRBD1 (6 bases). The CDR3 sequence is 16 residues long. The V and J ends lost 6 bases and 1 base respectively, with 18 bases between them. Per germline, CDR1 SNHLY and CDR2 FYNNEI.

The chain joins TRBV29-1 to TRBJ1-1, with 7 nucleotides matching TRBD1. CDR1 is SQVTM, CDR2 ANQGSEA, per germline. J lost 0 bases, V lost 5 bases, and 3 bases had no gene match. The CDR3 runs 13 residues. CDR3 nucleotides: TGCAGCGTTATGGACAGGATGAACACTGAAGCTTTCTTT. Translated: CSVMDRMNTEAFF.

This chain joins TRBV5-4 and TRBJ2-5, with 8 bases matching TRBD1. This CDR3 has 15 residues. Germline V lookup: CDR1 SGHNT, CDR2 YYREEE (reference sequence). The J segment lost 2 bases and the V segment lost 4 bases, leaving 7 bases of the junction unmatched. The DNA of the CDR3 is TGTGCCAGCAGCCCAGGACAGGGCTTACAAGAGACCCAGTACTTC. Its translation is CASSPGQGLQETQYF.

The chain has TRBV9 and TRBJ2-1; D might be TRBD2 (5 bases). The CDR3 has 19 amino acids. The germline V gene encodes CDR1 SGDLS and CDR2 YYNGEE. Between the trimmed V and J ends, which lost 4 bases and 2 bases, there was a span of 25 bases. The CDR3: CASSPTKGLAVVPYNEQFF. CDR3 bases: TGTGCCAGCAGCCCAACTAAAGGACTTGCCGTCGTGCCCTACAATGAGCAGTTCTTC. Full variable domain (missing parts from reference TRBV9 and TRBJ2-1): DSGVTQTPKHLITATGQRVTLRCSPRSGDLSVYWYQQSLDQGLQFLIQYYNGEERAKGNILERFSAQQFPDLHSELNLSSLELGDSALYFCASSPTKGLAVVPYNEQFFGPGTRLTVL.

This CDR3 reads CASSDLAGGIYNEQFF. CDR3 DNA sequence: TGTGCCAGCAGTGATCTAGCGGGAGGGATCTACAATGAGCAGTTCTTC. The V call is TRBV6-1, the J call TRBJ2-1; 12 bases align to TRBD2. Trimming took 3 bases from V and 3 from J; bases not matched to a gene: 3. The CDR3 runs 16 residues. The germline V gene encodes CDR1 MNHNS and CDR2 SASEGT.

The chain has TRBV11-2 and TRBJ2-2, with D uncertain. Germline CDR1 reads SGHAT; CDR2 reads FQNNGV. Trimming cost V 4 bases and J 0 bases, with 15 bases left between them. The CDR3 runs 17 residues. The CDR3 sequence: CASSYISRRTNTGELFF. The CDR3 DNA reads TGTGCCAGCAGCTATATTTCTAGGCGCACGAACACCGGGGAGCTGTTTTTT. Full variable domain (remainder filled in from reference TRBV11-2 and TRBJ2-2): EAGVAQSPRYKIIEKRQSVAFWCNPISGHATLYWYQQILGQGPKLLIQFQNNGVVDDSQLPKDRFSAERLKGVDSTLKIQPAKLEDSAVYLCASSYISRRTNTGELFFGEGSRLTVL.

J is TRBJ2-1 and V is TRBV6-5; D ambiguous. This CDR3 has 15 residues. The germline V gene has CDR1 MNHEY and CDR2 SVGAGI. The V end lost 5 bases, the J end lost 3 bases, and 14 bases lay between the germline ends. The CDR3 DNA sequence: TGTGCCAGCAGTACGCGACTGGAAGGCTACAATGAGCAGTTCTTC. It specifies CASSTRLEGYNEQFF.

V gene TRBV7-3 combines with J gene TRBJ2-1, with D perhaps assigned TRBD1 or TRBD2 (6 bases each). There are 16 residues in the CDR3. In germline, CDR1 is SGHTA, CDR2 FQGTGA. Trimming took off 5 bases at V and 7 bases at J, with 21 bases between the two ends. CDR3 amino acids: CASSQLGPGGPNEQFF. DNA for the CDR3: TGTGCCAGCAGCCAGTTGGGGCCCGGGGGCCCTAATGAGCAGTTCTTC.

This clone was recorded only once. The chain joins TRBV27 to TRBJ1-4; the D is unclear. The V and J ends lost 7 bases and 6 bases respectively, with 21 bases between them. The CDR3 sequence is 16 residues long. The germline gives CDR1 MNHEY, CDR2 SMNVEV (reference sequence). DNA for the CDR3: TGTGCCAGCACCAACCCCGGCGGGTGGGGATATGAAAAACTGTTTTTT. Translating it yields CASTNPGGWGYEKLFF.

The chain carries TRBV10-3 and TRBJ1-2; D ambiguous. Trimming stripped 0 bases from V and 5 bases from J, with 16 bases between. The CDR3 length is 16 residues. The germline gives CDR1 ENHRY, CDR2 SYGVKD. CDR3 in amino acids: CAISESAATAPYGYTF. In DNA, the CDR3 is TGTGCCATCAGTGAGTCGGCGGCGACGGCCCCTTATGGCTACACCTTC.

The V and J genes are TRBV9 and TRBJ2-7, with D tentatively TRBD1 (7 bases). The CDR3 runs 15 residues. CDR1 and CDR2 from the germline V gene are SGDLS and YYNGEE. Trimming cost V 4 bases and J 0 bases, with 14 bases left between them. The CDR3 region has the DNA TGTGCCAGCAGCACCCGGGGGACAGACTCCTACGAGCAGTACTTC. Protein sequence: CASSTRGTDSYEQYF.

The chain combines TRBV5-1 with TRBJ1-4; 7 bases are shared with TRBD1. The CDR3 totals 14 residues. Germline trimming cut 5 bases from V and 11 bases from J; bases unmatched to any gene: 12. The V gene's germline CDR1 is SGHRS and CDR2 YFSETQ. The chain's CDR3 is CASREAYRGGKLFF. The CDR3 region has the DNA TGCGCCAGCAGAGAGGCTTACAGGGGTGGGAAACTGTTTTTT. Supplemented by reference TRBV5-1 and TRBJ1-4, the full variable domain reads KAGVTQTPRYLIKTRGQQVTLSCSPISGHRSVSWYQQTPGQGLQFLFEYFSETQRNKGNFPGRFSGRQFSNSRSEMNVSTLELGDSALYLCASREAYRGGKLFFGSGTQLSVL.